This TCR beta chain was recorded in a study of STAT5B mutations in CD4+ large granular lymphocyte leukemia. Only in-frame clones appear in the TCRdb table, and some are missing; sequencing was by immunoSEQ multiplex PCR. The table lists tens of thousands of clones, under 80% of them singletons. Remarks on this clone: Its specificity is unknown.

Whole-study findings and limits: No patients shared main leukemic clonotypes, though approximately 26% appeared at low frequency elsewhere. Compared with healthy controls (2/35), patient top clones favored TRBV06 (8/27).

V was cut by 7 bases and J by 2 bases, with 12 bases left in between. The CDR3 consists of 14 residues. Germline values: CDR1 LNHDA, CDR2 SQIVND (reference sequence). The chain combines TRBV19 with TRBJ1-3; D perhaps matches TRBD1 (6 bases). This clonotype originated in a human donor in good health. Sequencing was done on a sample of CD4+ T cells from blood buffy coats. The CDR3 here is CASIPGAAGNTIYF. In nucleotides, the CDR3 is TGTGCCAGTATCCCAGGGGCGGCTGGAAACACCATATATTTT.